The rows below give T cell receptor beta chains drawn from one sample of a study of response to subunit inactivated influenza vaccine. TCRdb ran MiXCR on the RT-PCR reads and lists one entry per CDR3 protein. The sample carries about 570,000 distinct CDR3 sequences, about 11% recorded once. These data were also filed under a second study, of T cells expressing NK-cell markers.

The material sequenced was PBMCs from blood, taken on the day of vaccination. All receptors derive from a man in his fifties or sixties who received an inactivated influenza vaccine. Each CDR3 is given with its conserved first and last residue. D genes are given only for firm matches. Clone size appears in some rows only: once, few, many, or a class for an expanded clone.

clone_size,j_call,d_call,v_call,cdr3_aa,cdr3_nt
many,TRBJ2-4,NA,TRBV5-4,CASSLAVRPYSLLAKNIQYF,TGTGCCAGCAGCTTGGCCGTCAGACCGTACTCTCTCTTAGCCAAAAACATTCAGTACTTC
NA,TRBJ1-6,NA,TRBV6-2/TRBV6-3,CASSSVVGSYNSPLHF,TGTGCCAGCAGTTCCGTCGTGGGGTCCTATAATTCACCCCTCCACTTT
NA,TRBJ2-1,TRBD2,TRBV12-3/TRBV12-4,CASSLWRERSSYNEQFF,TGTGCCAGCAGTTTGTGGCGGGAGAGGAGCTCCTACAATGAGCAGTTCTTC
few,TRBJ1-2,TRBD1,TRBV7-9,CASSQTGTGDGYTF,TGTGCCAGCAGCCAAACCGGGACAGGGGATGGCTACACCTTC
once,TRBJ2-7,TRBD1,TRBV3-1,CASSRKPGQDSYEQYF,TGTGCCAGCAGCCGGAAGCCGGGACAGGACTCCTACGAGCAGTACTTC
NA,TRBJ2-7,TRBD2,TRBV29-1,CSVSGLAGGEQYF,TGCAGCGTTTCGGGACTAGCGGGAGGCGAGCAGTACTTC
few,TRBJ1-1,NA,TRBV12-3/TRBV12-4,CASRDFKMNTEAFF,TGTGCCAGCAGGGATTTCAAGATGAACACTGAAGCTTTCTTT
few,TRBJ2-7,NA,TRBV12-3/TRBV12-4,CASSPVEVGPYEQYF,TGTGCCAGCAGTCCCGTGGAGGTCGGCCCCTACGAGCAGTACTTC
NA,TRBJ2-2,NA,TRBV7-7,CASSLGRSLNTGELFF,TGTGCCAGCAGTTTGGGACGGAGCTTGAACACCGGGGAGCTGTTTTTT
many,TRBJ2-5,NA,TRBV3-1,CASSQDGWQTQYF,TGTGCCAGCAGCCAAGACGGTTGGCAGACCCAGTACTTC
NA,TRBJ2-7,TRBD1,TRBV28,CASSFGGPGQGNTYEQYF,TGTGCCAGCAGTTTCGGTGGTCCGGGACAGGGAAACACCTACGAGCAGTACTTC
NA,TRBJ2-1,TRBD1,TRBV29-1,CSASGQGNEQFF,TGCAGCGCTTCGGGACAGGGCAATGAGCAGTTCTTC
NA,TRBJ2-7,NA,TRBV10-3,CATLALSSYEQYF,TGTGCCACCTTAGCGTTAAGCTCCTACGAGCAGTACTTC
NA,TRBJ2-7,NA,TRBV20-1,CSAREHRRGYEQYF,TGCAGTGCTAGAGAACACAGAAGGGGATACGAGCAGTACTTC
NA,TRBJ2-3,TRBD1,TRBV24-1,CAALPGTAQPFSTDTQYF,TGTGCCGCCCTCCCCGGGACAGCACAACCATTTAGCACAGATACGCAGTATTTT
NA,TRBJ1-6,NA,TRBV6-5,CASSYGSYNSPLHF,TGTGCCAGCAGTTACGGCTCCTATAATTCACCCCTCCACTTT
few,TRBJ2-5,NA,TRBV3-1,CASSGAFAETQYF,TGTGCCAGCAGCGGAGCGTTTGCTGAGACCCAGTACTTC
NA,TRBJ2-1,NA,TRBV11-2,CASSNGRYNEQFF,TGTGCCAGCAGCAACGGACGGTACAATGAGCAGTTCTTC
many,TRBJ1-3,TRBD1,TRBV12-3/TRBV12-4,CASSRQGAGNTIYF,TGTGCCAGCAGTAGACAGGGAGCTGGAAACACCATATATTTT
NA,TRBJ1-5,TRBD1,TRBV30,CAWSASDRGRNQPQHF,TGTGCCTGGAGTGCCTCGGACAGGGGCCGAAATCAGCCCCAGCATTTT
NA,TRBJ2-2,TRBD2,TRBV24-1,CATSERGGRRGELFF,TGTGCCACCAGCGAGCGGGGGGGCCGACGCGGGGAGCTGTTTTTT
NA,TRBJ2-3,TRBD1,TRBV10-3,CAINPGQGVADTQYF,TGTGCCATCAACCCGGGACAGGGGGTTGCAGATACGCAGTATTTT
few,TRBJ2-3,NA,TRBV20-1,CSALPTDTQYF,TGCAGTGCCCTTCCTACAGATACGCAGTATTTT
NA,TRBJ1-5,NA,TRBV20-1,CSPRRRFNQPQHF,TGCAGTCCCAGGCGGCGATTCAATCAGCCCCAGCATTTT
NA,TRBJ2-1,TRBD1,TRBV20-1,CSAPRQGAHEQFF,TGCAGTGCCCCCCGACAGGGGGCGCATGAGCAGTTCTTC
many,TRBJ1-1,NA,TRBV5-1,CASSLRTASTEAFF,TGCGCCAGCAGCCTACGGACAGCTTCCACTGAAGCTTTCTTT
NA,TRBJ2-3,NA,TRBV29-1,CSVAQDTQYF,TGCAGCGTTGCCCAAGATACGCAGTATTTT
NA,TRBJ2-3,TRBD2,TRBV20-1,CSARDLAGADTQYF,TGCAGTGCTAGAGACCTAGCGGGGGCAGATACGCAGTATTTT
few,TRBJ1-5,NA,TRBV4-2,CASSQEWNSNQPQHF,TGTGCCAGCAGCCAAGAGTGGAATAGCAATCAGCCCCAGCATTTT
NA,TRBJ2-3,TRBD2,TRBV7-8,CASSLGITSVSTDTQYF,TGTGCCAGCAGCTTAGGGATAACTAGCGTAAGCACAGATACGCAGTATTTT
NA,TRBJ1-6,NA,TRBV30,CAWSGDPSGNSYNSPLHF,TGTGCCTGGAGCGGGGACCCCTCGGGGAACTCCTATAATTCACCCCTCCACTTT
once,TRBJ2-3,NA,TRBV7-2,CASSLAPWGDLTDTQYF,TGTGCCAGCAGCCTAGCGCCTTGGGGGGATCTCACAGATACGCAGTATTTT
few,TRBJ2-5,NA,TRBV7-9,CASSLLSGPRETQYF,TGTGCCAGCAGCTTATTGTCGGGACCTAGGGAGACCCAGTACTTC
NA,TRBJ2-2,NA,TRBV2,CASSEGDGPNTGELFF,TGTGCCAGCAGTGAGGGGGACGGACCGAACACCGGGGAGCTGTTTTTT
few,TRBJ2-7,TRBD1,TRBV5-1,CASSLVQGAREQYF,TGCGCCAGCAGCTTGGTACAGGGGGCGCGTGAGCAGTACTTC
NA,TRBJ2-1,TRBD2,TRBV12-3/TRBV12-4,CASSPRLAGVEQFF,TGTGCCAGCAGTCCAAGACTAGCGGGCGTTGAGCAGTTCTTC
few,TRBJ2-1,TRBD1,TRBV11-1,CASSAGQGAIEQFF,TGTGCCAGCAGCGCGGGACAGGGGGCAATTGAGCAGTTCTTC
NA,TRBJ2-1,TRBD1,TRBV27,CASSWDRIRGYNEQFF,TGTGCCAGCAGTTGGGACAGAATTCGTGGCTACAATGAGCAGTTCTTC
NA,TRBJ2-5,NA,TRBV5-1,CASAKGLETQYF,TGCGCCAGCGCCAAGGGGCTGGAGACCCAGTACTTC
NA,TRBJ2-7,TRBD1,TRBV28,CASSRSGQGAYYEQYF,TGTGCCAGCAGTAGATCCGGACAGGGGGCTTATTACGAGCAGTACTTC
NA,TRBJ2-1,NA,TRBV7-2,CASSPTPTKEQFF,TGTGCCAGCAGCCCAACCCCCACGAAGGAGCAGTTCTTC
few,TRBJ2-7,NA,TRBV2,CASRALSYEQYF,TGTGCCAGCAGGGCCCTCTCGTACGAGCAGTACTTC
NA,TRBJ1-4,TRBD1,TRBV25-1,CASSGSGGNEKLFF,TGTGCCAGCAGTGGCTCAGGGGGTAATGAAAAACTGTTTTTT
few,TRBJ1-6,NA,TRBV6-5,CASSYRAGGPTSYNSPLHF,TGTGCCAGCAGTTACAGGGCCGGGGGGCCGACCTCCTATAATTCACCCCTCCACTTT